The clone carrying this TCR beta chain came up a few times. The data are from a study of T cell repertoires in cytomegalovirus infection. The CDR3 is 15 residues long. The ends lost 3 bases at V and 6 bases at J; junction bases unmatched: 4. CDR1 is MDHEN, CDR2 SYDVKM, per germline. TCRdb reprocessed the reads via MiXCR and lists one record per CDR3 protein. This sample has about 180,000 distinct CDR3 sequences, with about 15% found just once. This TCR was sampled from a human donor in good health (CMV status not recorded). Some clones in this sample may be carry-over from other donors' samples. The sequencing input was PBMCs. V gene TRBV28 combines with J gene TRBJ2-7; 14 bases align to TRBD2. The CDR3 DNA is TGTGCCAGCAGTTTGCCGGGACTAGCGGGAGCCGAGCAGTACTTC. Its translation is CASSLPGLAGAEQYF.